This T cell receptor beta chain was obtained from a study of control samples from healthy donors and cancer patients. The method was immunoSEQ multiplex PCR; TCRdb's version includes in-frame clones alone and lacks a portion of them. The sample yields approximately 150,000 clones, around 90% seen once. The source material was blood. The receptor's source is a young man in good health.

The CDR3 spells CASSRELTAGGRQPQHF. The CDR3 DNA reads TGTGCCAGCAGCCGGGAACTTACCGCAGGGGGCAGACAGCCCCAGCATTTT. This chain uses TRBV5-8 with TRBJ1-5; 8 nucleotides align to TRBD1. The CDR3 runs to 17 residues. Germline CDR1 reads SGHTS; CDR2 reads YDEGEE. Trimming took 4 bases from V and 7 from J; bases not matched to a gene: 16.